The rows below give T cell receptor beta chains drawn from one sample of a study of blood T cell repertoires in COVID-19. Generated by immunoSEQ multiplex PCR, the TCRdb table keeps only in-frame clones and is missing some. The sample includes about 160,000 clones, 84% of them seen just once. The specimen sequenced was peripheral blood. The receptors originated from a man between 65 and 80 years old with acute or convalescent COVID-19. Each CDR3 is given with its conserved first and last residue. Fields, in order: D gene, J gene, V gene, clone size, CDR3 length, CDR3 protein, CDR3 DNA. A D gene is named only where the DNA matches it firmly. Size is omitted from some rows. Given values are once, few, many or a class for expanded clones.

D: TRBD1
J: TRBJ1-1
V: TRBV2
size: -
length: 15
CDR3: CASSVPGQGNTEAFF
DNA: TGTGCCAGCAGTGTCCCCGGACAGGGGAACACTGAAGCTTTCTTT

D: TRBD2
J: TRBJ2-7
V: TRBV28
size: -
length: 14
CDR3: CASSFSSGRGEQYF
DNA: TGTGCCAGCAGTTTCTCGAGCGGGAGGGGCGAGCAGTACTTC

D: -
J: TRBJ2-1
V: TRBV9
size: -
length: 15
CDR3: CASSAWTQVGNEQFF
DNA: TGTGCCAGCAGCGCATGGACACAAGTTGGCAATGAGCAGTTCTTC

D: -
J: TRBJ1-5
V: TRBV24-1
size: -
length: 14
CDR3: CATSGGPSNQPQHF
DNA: TGTGCCACCAGTGGGGGCCCTTCCAATCAGCCCCAGCATTTT

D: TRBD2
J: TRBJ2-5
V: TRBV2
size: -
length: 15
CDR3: CASSVFGTSKETQYF
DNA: TGTGCCAGCAGTGTTTTCGGGACTAGTAAGGAGACCCAGTACTTC

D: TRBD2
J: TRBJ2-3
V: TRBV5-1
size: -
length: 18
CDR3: CASSGTSGGALSTDTQYF
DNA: TGCGCCAGCAGCGGGACTAGCGGGGGGGCTTTGAGCACAGATACGCAGTATTTT

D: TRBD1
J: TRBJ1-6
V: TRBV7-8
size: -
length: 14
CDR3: CASSRDSNNSPLHF
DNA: TGTGCCAGCTCCCGGGACAGCAATAATTCACCCCTCCACTTT

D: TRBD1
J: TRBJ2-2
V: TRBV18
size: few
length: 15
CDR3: CASSPPANRGGELFF
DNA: TGTGCCAGCTCACCACCGGCAAACAGGGGCGGGGAGCTGTTTTTT

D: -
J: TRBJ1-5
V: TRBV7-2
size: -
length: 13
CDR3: CASSARGNQPQHF
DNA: TGTGCCAGCAGCGCAAGGGGGAACCAGCCCCAGCATTTT

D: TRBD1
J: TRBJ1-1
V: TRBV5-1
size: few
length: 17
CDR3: CASSLHGTGDSNTEAFF
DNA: TGCGCCAGCAGCTTACACGGGACAGGGGATTCAAACACTGAAGCTTTCTTT

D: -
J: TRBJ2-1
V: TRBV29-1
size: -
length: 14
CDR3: CSVGRPGSYNEQFF
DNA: TGCAGCGTTGGGCGGCCGGGCTCCTACAATGAGCAGTTCTTC

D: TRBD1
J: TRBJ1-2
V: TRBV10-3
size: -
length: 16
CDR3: CAISGGLQGGSYGYTF
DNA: TGTGCCATCAGTGGGGGGCTACAGGGGGGTAGCTATGGCTACACCTTC

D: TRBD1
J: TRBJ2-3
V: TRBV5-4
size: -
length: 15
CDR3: CASSADRGWTDTQYF
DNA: TGTGCCAGCAGCGCGGACAGGGGCTGGACAGATACGCAGTATTTT

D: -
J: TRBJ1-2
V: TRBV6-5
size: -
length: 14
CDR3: CASSPTAGAIGYTF
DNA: TGTGCCAGCAGTCCAACGGCAGGGGCGATTGGCTACACCTTC

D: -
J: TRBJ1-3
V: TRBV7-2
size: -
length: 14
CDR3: CASSPQGPGNTIYF
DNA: TGTGCCAGCAGCCCTCAGGGCCCTGGAAACACCATATATTTT

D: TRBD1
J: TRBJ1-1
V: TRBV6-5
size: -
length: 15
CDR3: CASRNRDSSNTEAFF
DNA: TGTGCCAGCAGGAACCGGGACAGCTCGAACACTGAAGCTTTCTTT

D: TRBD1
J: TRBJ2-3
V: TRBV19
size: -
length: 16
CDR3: CASSPWTGASTDTQYF
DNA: TGTGCCAGTAGTCCCTGGACAGGGGCAAGCACAGATACGCAGTATTTT

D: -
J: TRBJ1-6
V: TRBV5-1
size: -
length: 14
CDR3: CASRAGGEGSPLHF
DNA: TGCGCCAGCAGGGCTGGGGGCGAGGGTTCACCCCTCCACTTT

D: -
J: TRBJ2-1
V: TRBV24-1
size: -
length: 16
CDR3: CATSDWRRQSYNEQFF
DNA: TGTGCCACCAGTGATTGGAGGAGGCAATCATACAATGAGCAGTTCTTC

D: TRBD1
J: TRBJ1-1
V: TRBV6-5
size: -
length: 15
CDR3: CASSYADRWNTEAFF
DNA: TGTGCCAGCAGTTACGCGGACAGGTGGAACACTGAAGCTTTCTTT

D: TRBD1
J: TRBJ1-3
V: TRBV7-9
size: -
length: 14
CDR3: CASSVQGVGNTIYF
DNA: TGTGCCAGCAGCGTTCAGGGGGTTGGAAACACCATATATTTT

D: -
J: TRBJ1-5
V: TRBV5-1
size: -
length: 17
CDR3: CASSRGPLGGGNQPQHF
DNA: TGCGCCAGCAGTCGGGGTCCCCTCGGGGGTGGCAATCAGCCCCAGCATTTT

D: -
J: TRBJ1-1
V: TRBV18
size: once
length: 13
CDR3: CASSPPERVEAFF
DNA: TGTGCCAGCTCACCACCGGAGAGGGTCGAAGCTTTCTTT

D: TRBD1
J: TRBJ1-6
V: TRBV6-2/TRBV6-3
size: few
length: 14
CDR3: CASSFDRGNSPLHF
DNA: TGTGCCAGCAGTTTTGACAGGGGTAATTCACCCCTCCACTTT

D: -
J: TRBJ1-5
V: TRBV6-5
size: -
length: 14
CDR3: CASSYSQGNQPQHF
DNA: TGTGCCAGCAGTTACTCTCAGGGAAATCAGCCCCAGCATTTT

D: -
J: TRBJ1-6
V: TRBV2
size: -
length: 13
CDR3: CASSDALRSPLHF
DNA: TGTGCCAGCAGTGACGCCCTGCGTTCACCCCTCCACTTT

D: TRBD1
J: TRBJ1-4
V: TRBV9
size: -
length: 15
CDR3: CASSVDRGRGEKLFF
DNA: TGTGCCAGCAGCGTGGACAGGGGGCGCGGTGAAAAACTGTTTTTT

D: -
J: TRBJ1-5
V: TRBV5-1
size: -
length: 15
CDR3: CASSPGGTEEQPQHF
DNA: TGCGCCAGCAGCCCGGGGGGTACTGAGGAACAGCCCCAGCATTTT

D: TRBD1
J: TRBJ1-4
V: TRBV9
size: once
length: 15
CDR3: CASSPPGGVNEKLFF
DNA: TGTGCCAGCAGCCCGCCAGGGGGAGTTAATGAAAAACTGTTTTTT

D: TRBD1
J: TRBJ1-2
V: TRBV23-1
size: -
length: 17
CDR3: CASSQSRQGVINYGYTF
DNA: TGCGCCAGCAGTCAATCCCGACAGGGGGTAATTAACTATGGCTACACCTTC

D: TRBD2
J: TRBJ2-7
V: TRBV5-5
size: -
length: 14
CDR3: CASSLGTSLFEQYF
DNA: TGTGCCAGCAGCTTGGGGACTAGCCTGTTCGAGCAGTACTTC

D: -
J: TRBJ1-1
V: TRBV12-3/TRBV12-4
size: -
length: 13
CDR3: CASSEQGNTEAFF
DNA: TGTGCCAGCAGTGAACAGGGGAACACTGAAGCTTTCTTT

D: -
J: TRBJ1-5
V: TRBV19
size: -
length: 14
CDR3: CATKRTASNQPQHF
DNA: TGTGCCACCAAGAGGACTGCTAGCAATCAGCCCCAGCATTTT

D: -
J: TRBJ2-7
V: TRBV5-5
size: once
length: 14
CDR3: CASIWSGNTYEQYF
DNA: TGTGCCAGCATCTGGTCGGGGAACACCTACGAGCAGTACTTC

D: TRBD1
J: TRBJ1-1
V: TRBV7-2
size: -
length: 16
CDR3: CASSTDRAVMNTEAFF
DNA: TGTGCCAGCAGCACCGACAGGGCAGTCATGAACACTGAAGCTTTCTTT

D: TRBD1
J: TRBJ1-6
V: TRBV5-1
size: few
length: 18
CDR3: CASRLWTGPSEDNSPLHF
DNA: TGCGCCAGCAGGCTTTGGACAGGGCCCTCTGAGGATAATTCACCCCTCCACTTT

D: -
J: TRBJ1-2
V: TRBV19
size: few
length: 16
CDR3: CASTRRGQNGNYGYTF
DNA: TGTGCCAGTACCAGACGTGGGCAGAATGGTAACTATGGCTACACCTTC

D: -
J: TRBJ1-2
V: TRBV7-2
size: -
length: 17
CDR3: CASSLTGGAGPAGGYTF
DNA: TGTGCCAGCAGCTTAACGGGAGGGGCAGGGCCCGCTGGGGGCTACACCTTC

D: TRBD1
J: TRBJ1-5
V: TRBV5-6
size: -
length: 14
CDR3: CASSQGPSNQPQHF
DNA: TGTGCCAGCTCACAGGGGCCAAGCAATCAGCCCCAGCATTTT

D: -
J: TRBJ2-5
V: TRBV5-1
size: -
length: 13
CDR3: CASSLNRDETQYF
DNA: TGCGCCAGCAGCTTGAACAGGGATGAGACCCAGTACTTC

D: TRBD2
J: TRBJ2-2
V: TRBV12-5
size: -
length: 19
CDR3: CASGLVRTTSGANTGELFF
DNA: TGTGCTAGTGGTTTGGTACGAACGACTAGCGGGGCGAACACCGGGGAGCTGTTTTTT